This entry lists 20 T cell receptor beta chains sequenced from one sample in a study of coeliac disease. Profiling relied on immunoSEQ multiplex PCR, and the TCRdb table lists in-frame clones only, not all of them. This sample has several thousand clones; around 63% occur once, and the top ten carry about 3%. Sample: lamina propria lymphocytes from the gut. The receptor set was obtained from a woman aged 55-69 years with active celiac disease.

The chain carries TRBV5-6 and TRBJ2-3; maybe TRBD2 (5 bases). Trimming took off 0 bases at V and 2 bases at J, with 7 bases between the two ends. This CDR3 is built from 14 residues. The germline V gene has CDR1 SGHDT and CDR2 YYEEEE. CDR3 in amino acids: CASSLAGSTDTQYF. The CDR3 DNA is TGTGCCAGCAGCTTGGCGGGGTCCACAGATACGCAGTATTTT.

In regard to this clone: This same CDR3 is encoded by further DNA sequences in the sample. The V and J genes are TRBV10-3 and TRBJ2-7; TRBD1 matches 7 bases. V lost 3 bases to trimming and J lost 3 bases; unmatched junction nucleotides: 5. CDR3 size: 14 residues. Germline CDR1 reads ENHRY; CDR2 reads SYGVKD. In nucleotides, the CDR3 is TGTGCCATCAGTGACCCGGGACAGAGCTACGAGCAGTACTTC. This gives the protein CAISDPGQSYEQYF.

The chain couples TRBV2 to TRBJ2-1; 9 nucleotides align to TRBD2. Unmatched junction bases numbered 15, after V lost 11 bases and J lost 7 bases. In germline, CDR1 is SNHLY, CDR2 FYNNEI. The CDR3 contains 15 residues. The CDR3 DNA is TGTGCCCTTGAGCATAGGCGGGAGGGTAGAAATGAGCAGTTCTTC. This gives the protein CALEHRREGRNEQFF.

The chain uses TRBV7-9 and TRBJ2-3; D perhaps matches TRBD2 (6 bases). In germline, CDR1 is SEHNR, CDR2 FQNEAQ (reference sequence). V was cut by 4 bases and J by 2 bases, with 13 bases left in between. The CDR3 consists of 15 residues. CDR3 in DNA: TGTGCCAGCAGCTCCGGTAGCGGTCTCACAGATACGCAGTATTTT. Encoded protein: CASSSGSGLTDTQYF. The entire variable domain, with the rest obtained from reference TRBV7-9 and TRBJ2-3, is as follows: DTGVSQNPRHKITKRGQNVTFRCDPISEHNRLYWYRQTLGQGPEFLTYFQNEAQLEKSRLLSDRFSAERPKGSFSTLEIQRTEQGDSAMYLCASSSGSGLTDTQYFGPGTRLTVL.

The table lists this clone with a few counts. The chain couples TRBV18 to TRBJ2-7; possible D gene TRBD2, 5 bases. Per the germline V gene, CDR1 is KGHSH and CDR2 is LQKENI. Trimming removed 2 bases from V and 5 bases from J, with 13 bases in between. The CDR3 sequence is 14 residues long. CDR3 residues: CASSPGSEGNEQYF. CDR3 DNA sequence: TGTGCCAGCTCACCAGGTTCAGAGGGTAACGAGCAGTACTTC.

The rearrangement joins TRBV4-3 to TRBJ2-5, with D possibly TRBD2 on 6 matching bases. This CDR3 region has 16 residues. Germline-derived CDR1 and CDR2 are LGHNA and YSLEER. Trimming stripped 1 base from V and 5 bases from J, with 17 bases between. Here the CDR3 DNA reads TGCGCCAGCAGCCAAGGGGGGTATGCGGGGAAGGAGACCCAGTACTTC. Translation: CASSQGGYAGKETQYF.

V and J are TRBV19 and TRBJ2-7; 9 bases fit TRBD1. Germline loops: CDR1 LNHDA, CDR2 SQIVND (reference sequence). The CDR3 runs to 14 residues. V lost 5 bases to trimming and J lost 0 bases; unmatched junction nucleotides: 2. The chain's CDR3 is CASSPTGGSYEQYF. The CDR3 bases are TGTGCCAGTAGTCCGACAGGGGGCTCCTACGAGCAGTACTTC.

The rearrangement links TRBV7-2 to TRBJ2-1; 9 bases line up with TRBD2. Germline values: CDR1 SGHTA, CDR2 FQGNSA. The CDR3 extends over 15 amino acids. With V trimmed by 1 base and J by 6 bases, 4 bases remained unmatched. The CDR3 protein is CASSLGSGSTNEQFF. The CDR3 DNA reads as TGTGCCAGCAGCTTAGGTAGCGGGAGTACCAATGAGCAGTTCTTC.

V gene TRBV16 combines with J gene TRBJ2-5, with 9 bases aligning to TRBD2. V was pared by 4 bases and J by 4 bases, with 4 bases of the junction left unmatched. From germline, CDR1 is KGHSY and CDR2 FQNENV. The CDR3 covers 14 residues. This CDR3 reads CASSLAGVGETQYF. In DNA form, the CDR3 reads TGTGCCAGCAGCCTAGCGGGAGTTGGAGAGACCCAGTACTTC.

This clone has just a few counts. J is TRBJ1-1 and V is TRBV19, with 9 bases identical to TRBD1. The CDR3 contains 15 residues. The germline V gene has CDR1 LNHDA and CDR2 SQIVND (reference sequence). V lost 4 bases, J lost 5 bases, and 8 bases stayed unmatched. The chain's CDR3 is CASSKQQGARTEAFF. CDR3 DNA: TGTGCCAGTAGTAAACAACAGGGGGCAAGAACTGAAGCTTTCTTT.

The chain combines TRBV5-8 with TRBJ2-1, with D possibly matching TRBD2 (5 bases). Germline V CDR1 and CDR2: SGHTS, YDEGEE. The CDR3 is 15 amino acids. V was trimmed by 4 bases and J by 9 bases, leaving 20 bases between them. The CDR3 protein is CASSHRGLRASEQFF. Written as DNA, the CDR3 is TGTGCCAGCAGCCACCGAGGGTTGAGGGCAAGTGAGCAGTTCTTC.

This clone was counted between two and nine times. This rearrangement joins TRBV30 to TRBJ2-7; possibly TRBD1 for D (6 bases). Germline CDR1 GTSNPN, CDR2 SVGIG (reference sequence). CDR3 length: 13 residues. V dropped 4 bases and J dropped 9 bases, with 19 bases sitting between them. CDR3 region: CAWMLQGGFRQYF. The CDR3 region has the DNA TGTGCCTGGATGTTACAGGGCGGGTTTAGGCAGTACTTC.

The gene calls are TRBV11-3 and TRBJ2-2; TRBD2 agrees at 7 bases. The trim removed 4 bases at V and 4 bases at J, leaving 0 bases unmatched. There are 13 residues in the CDR3. Germline V gene sequence: CDR1 SGHNT, CDR2 YENEEA. DNA of the CDR3: TGTGCCAGCAGCTCGGGAGGCACCGGGGAGCTGTTTTTT. Translating gives CASSSGGTGELFF.

This clone was found a few times. V gene TRBV7-2 combines with J gene TRBJ1-3; 8 nucleotides agree with TRBD1. CDR3 length: 14 amino acids. The J segment lost 3 bases and the V segment lost 3 bases, leaving 1 base of the junction unmatched. Per the germline V gene, CDR1 is SGHTA and CDR2 is FQGNSA. CDR3 protein: CASSFDRGGNTIYF. DNA of the CDR3: TGTGCCAGCAGCTTTGACAGGGGTGGAAACACCATATATTTT.

This clone appeared a single time. The chain is built from TRBV6-6 and TRBJ1-6; D is unresolved. The germline V gene encodes CDR1 MNHNY and CDR2 SVGAGI (reference sequence). There are 12 residues in the CDR3. The V gene lost 4 bases and the J gene lost 9 bases, with 7 bases spanning the gap. As DNA, the CDR3 is TGTGCCAGCAGTTCGGGGAGTTCACCCCTCCACTTT. Translating it yields CASSSGSSPLHF.

The CDR3 region has the DNA TGTGCCAGCAGCCTAGAGGGGGTGAACACCATATATTTT. Its translation: CASSLEGVNTIYF. The genes are TRBV9 and TRBJ1-3, with TRBD1 as a possible D gene (6 bases). Trimming removed 4 bases from V and 7 bases from J, with 12 bases in between. Germline V gives CDR1 SGDLS, CDR2 YYNGEE. The CDR3 runs to 13 residues.

The chain joins TRBV4-3 to TRBJ1-1, with D maybe TRBD1 (5 bases). The V end lost 0 bases, the J end lost 5 bases, and 13 bases lay between the germline ends. Germline V gene sequence: CDR1 LGHNA, CDR2 YSLEER. This CDR3 region has 15 residues. The CDR3 protein is CASSQDLFSGTEAFF. The CDR3 nucleotides read TGCGCCAGCAGCCAAGATTTATTCTCAGGGACTGAAGCTTTCTTT.

V is TRBV7-8 and J is TRBJ1-3; 7 bases agree with TRBD1. There are 14 residues in the CDR3. V lost 8 bases, J lost 2 bases, and 6 bases stayed unmatched. CDR1 and CDR2 from the germline V gene are SGHVS and FQNEAQ. CDR3: CASGLTGAGNTIYF. As DNA, the CDR3 is TGTGCCAGCGGACTAACAGGGGCTGGAAACACCATATATTTT.

This clone has a handful of counts. The chain employs TRBV2 and TRBJ1-3; D possibly corresponds to TRBD1 (5 bases). Germline V gene data show CDR1 as SNHLY and CDR2 as FYNNEI. Trimming removed 10 bases at V and 5 bases at J, with 18 bases between. The CDR3 spans 14 residues. This CDR3 reads CATTAGVSRNTIYF. In DNA, the CDR3 is TGTGCCACCACGGCGGGGGTTTCGCGAAACACCATATATTTT.

The J gene is TRBJ2-3, the V gene TRBV18; tentative D call: TRBD2 (5 bases). The length of the CDR3 is 16 residues. Germline lookup yields CDR1 KGHSH and CDR2 LQKENI. The V and J ends lost 0 bases and 6 bases respectively, with 16 bases between them. For the CDR3, the DNA is TGTGCCAGCTCACCACCGGTCGGCCCCCCGGGGGATACGCAGTATTTT. Its translation is CASSPPVGPPGDTQYF.